This T cell receptor beta chain appears in the sequencing data of a study of CD8 T cells in ankylosing spondylitis. Study-level findings and limits: Reportedly, significant enrichment of disease-linked clones occurred in matched ankylosing spondylitis synovial fluid. A TCR beta motif of under 10 highly homologous variants appeared characteristic of ankylosing spondylitis blood. Previous work reported some of these motif variants in the synovial fluid and blood of reactive arthritis.

Regarding this clonotype: Its target is unknown.

TCRdb re-analysed the 5' RACE reads in MiXCR, keeping a single row per CDR3 protein. The sample contains about 480,000 distinct CDR3 sequences, 17% of which appear only once. Trimming took 6 bases from V and 4 from J; bases not matched to a gene: 6. The CDR3 totals 14 residues. The genes are TRBV12-3 or TRBV12-4 and TRBJ2-3, with 8 positions matching TRBD2. The TCR was taken from a male donor with ankylosing spondylitis. The sample comprised blood, either unsorted or a sorted T cell fraction (not recorded which). CDR3 bases: TGTGCCAGCAGGAGCGGGAGAAACCCAGATACGCAGTATTTT. Residues: CASRSGRNPDTQYF.